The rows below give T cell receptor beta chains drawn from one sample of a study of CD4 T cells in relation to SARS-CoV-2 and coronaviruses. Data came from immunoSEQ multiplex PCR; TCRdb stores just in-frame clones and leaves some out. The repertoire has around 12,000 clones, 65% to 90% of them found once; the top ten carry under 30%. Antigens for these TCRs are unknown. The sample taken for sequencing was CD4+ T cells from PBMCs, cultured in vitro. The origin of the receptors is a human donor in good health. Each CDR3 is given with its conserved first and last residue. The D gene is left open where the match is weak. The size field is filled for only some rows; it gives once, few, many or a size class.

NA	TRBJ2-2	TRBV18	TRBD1	TGTGCCAGCTCACGGGGGACAGACACCGGGGAGCTGTTTTTT	CASSRGTDTGELFF
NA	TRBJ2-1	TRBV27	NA	TGTGCCAGCAGCCGAGTACTAGGCAATGAGCAGTTCTTC	CASSRVLGNEQFF
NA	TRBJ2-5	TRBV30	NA	TGTGCCTGGAGCTCTACGGGGGAGACCCAGTACTTC	CAWSSTGETQYF
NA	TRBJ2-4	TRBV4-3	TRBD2	TGCGCCAGCAGCCAAGATCTGGAGGGATTGGGGGGGTTTCAGTACTTC	CASSQDLEGLGGFQYF
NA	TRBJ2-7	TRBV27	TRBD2	TGTGCCAGCAGATACGGACTAGCGGGGAGCTACGAGCAGTACTTC	CASRYGLAGSYEQYF
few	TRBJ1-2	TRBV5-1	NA	TGCGCCAGCAGCTGGAACGGACAGAATGGCTACACCTTC	CASSWNGQNGYTF
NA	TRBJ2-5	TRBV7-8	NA	TGTGCCAGCAGCCGAGAGGGGAGCCCACTCCAAGAGACCCAGTACTTC	CASSREGSPLQETQYF
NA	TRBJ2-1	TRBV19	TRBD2	TGTGCCAGTAGTATACCTAGGCTAGCGGGATCAGGGAATGAGCAGTTCTTC	CASSIPRLAGSGNEQFF
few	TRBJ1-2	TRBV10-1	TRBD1	TGCGCCAGCAGCCCGGGACAGGGAAGCGGCTACACCTTC	CASSPGQGSGYTF
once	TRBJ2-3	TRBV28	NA	TGTGCCAGCAAAGTACGGGATACGCAGTATTTT	CASKVRDTQYF
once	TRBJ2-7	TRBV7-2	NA	TGTGCCACCCGTCTAGGGGGGCAGGGGGCCTACGAGCAGTACTTC	CATRLGGQGAYEQYF
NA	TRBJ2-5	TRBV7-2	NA	TGTGCCAGCAGCCAGGAGGGGACGCCGCTGGTGACCCAGTACTTC	CASSQEGTPLVTQYF
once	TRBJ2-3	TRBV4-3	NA	TGCGCCAGCAGCCCCGCCCGACTATGGGAAGATACGCAGTATTTT	CASSPARLWEDTQYF
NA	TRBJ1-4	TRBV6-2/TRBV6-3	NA	TGTGCCAGCAGTTACAGCGGAGCCGGCGTTAATAATGAAAAACTGTTTTTT	CASSYSGAGVNNEKLFF
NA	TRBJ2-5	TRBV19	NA	TGTGCCAGTAGCTCGACAGGAAGACAAGAGACCCAGTACTTC	CASSSTGRQETQYF
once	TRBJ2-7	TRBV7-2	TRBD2	TGTGCCAGCAGTCGACTAGCGGAGTCCTACGAGCAGTACTTC	CASSRLAESYEQYF
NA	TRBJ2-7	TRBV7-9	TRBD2	TGTGCCAGCAGCTTAGTAGCGGGAGGGGCCTACGAGCAGTACTTC	CASSLVAGGAYEQYF